This TCR beta chain was sequenced for a study of CD8 T cells in ankylosing spondylitis. Overall study findings and caveats: Significant enrichment of disease-linked clones was reportedly seen in matched ankylosing spondylitis synovial fluid. Ankylosing spondylitis blood appeared to carry a characteristic TCR beta motif of seven to nine highly homologous variants.

Trimming removed 4 bases from V and 7 bases from J; junction bases left unmatched: 6. CDR1 and CDR2 from the germline V gene are LNHNV and YYDKDF (reference sequence). The CDR3 length is 16 residues. Libraries of TCR beta came from quantitative 5'-RACE with molecular barcodes. TCRdb processed the 5' RACE reads anew with MiXCR; each CDR3 protein has one entry. The repertoire has some 140,000 distinct CDR3 sequences, 17% of them found once; the top ten carry around a third. As to this clonotype: Its antigen is not identified.

The receptor's source is a male donor with ankylosing spondylitis. The sequenced sample consisted of blood, either unsorted or a sorted T cell fraction (not recorded which). The chain is built from TRBV15 and TRBJ2-2; 13 bases line up with TRBD2. For the CDR3, the DNA is TGTGCCACCAGCACACTAGCGGGAGGGCCTGGCGGGGAGCTGTTTTTT. Translated, it gives CATSTLAGGPGGELFF. Looking up the rest from reference TRBV15 and TRBJ2-2 gives the full variable domain: DAMVIQNPRYQVTQFGKPVTLSCSQTLNHNVMYWYQQKSSQAPKLLFHYYDKDFNNEADTPDNFQSRRPNTSFCFLDIRSPGLGDTAMYLCATSTLAGGPGGELFFGEGSRLTVL.